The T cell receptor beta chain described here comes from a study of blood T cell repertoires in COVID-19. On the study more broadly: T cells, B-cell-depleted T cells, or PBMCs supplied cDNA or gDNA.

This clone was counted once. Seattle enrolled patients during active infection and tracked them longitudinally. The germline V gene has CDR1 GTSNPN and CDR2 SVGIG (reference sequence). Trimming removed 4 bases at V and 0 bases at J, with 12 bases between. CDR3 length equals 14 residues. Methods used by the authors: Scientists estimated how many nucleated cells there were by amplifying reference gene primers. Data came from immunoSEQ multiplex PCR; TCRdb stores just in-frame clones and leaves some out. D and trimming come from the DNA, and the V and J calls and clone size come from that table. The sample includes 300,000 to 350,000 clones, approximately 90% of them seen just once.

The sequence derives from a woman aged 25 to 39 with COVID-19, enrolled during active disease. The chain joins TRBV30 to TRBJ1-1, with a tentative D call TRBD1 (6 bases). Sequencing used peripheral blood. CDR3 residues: CAWTRDTLNTEAFF. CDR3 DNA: TGTGCCTGGACCCGGGACACTTTGAACACTGAAGCTTTCTTT.